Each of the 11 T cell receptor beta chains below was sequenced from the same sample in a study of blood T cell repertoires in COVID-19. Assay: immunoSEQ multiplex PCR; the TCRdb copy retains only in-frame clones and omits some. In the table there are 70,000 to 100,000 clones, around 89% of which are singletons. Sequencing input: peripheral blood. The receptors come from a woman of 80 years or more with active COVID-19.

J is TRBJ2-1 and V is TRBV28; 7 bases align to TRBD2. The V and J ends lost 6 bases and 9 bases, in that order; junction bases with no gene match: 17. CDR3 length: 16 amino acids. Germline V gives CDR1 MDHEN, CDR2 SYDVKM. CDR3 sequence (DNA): TGTGCCAGCAGCTTGAGAGCCGGAGCGGGCGGGGGTGAGCAGTTCTTC. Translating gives CASSLRAGAGGGEQFF.

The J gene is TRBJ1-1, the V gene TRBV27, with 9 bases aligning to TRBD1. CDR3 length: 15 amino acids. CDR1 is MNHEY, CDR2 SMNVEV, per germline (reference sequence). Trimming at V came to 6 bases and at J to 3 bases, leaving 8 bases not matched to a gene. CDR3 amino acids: CASSRVQGAYTEAFF. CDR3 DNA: TGTGCCAGCAGCCGCGTACAGGGGGCATACACTGAAGCTTTCTTT.

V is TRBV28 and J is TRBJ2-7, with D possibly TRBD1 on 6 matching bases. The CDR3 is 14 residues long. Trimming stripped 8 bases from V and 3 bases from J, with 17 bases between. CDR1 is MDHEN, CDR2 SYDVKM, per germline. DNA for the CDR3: TGTGCCAGCCAAGTGATCCCAGGGGTCTACGAGCAGTACTTC. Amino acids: CASQVIPGVYEQYF.

CDR3 DNA sequence: TGTGCCAGCAGTTTATTTGCGGGGGGGAATGGCTACACCTTC. It encodes CASSLFAGGNGYTF. This chain connects TRBV27 to TRBJ1-2; the D gene is possibly TRBD1 (5 bases). CDR3 size: 14 residues. Germline V gene sequence: CDR1 MNHEY, CDR2 SMNVEV (reference sequence). Between the trimmed V and J ends, which lost 1 base and 6 bases, there was a span of 12 bases.

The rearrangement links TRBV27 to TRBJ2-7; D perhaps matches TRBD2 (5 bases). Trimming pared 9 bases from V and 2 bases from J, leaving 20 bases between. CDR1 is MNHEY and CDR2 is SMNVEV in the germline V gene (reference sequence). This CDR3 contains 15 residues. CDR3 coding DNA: TGTGCCAGTTTATCGGGGAGTTTAATTACCTACGAGCAGTACTTC. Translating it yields CASLSGSLITYEQYF.

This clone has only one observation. CDR3 sequence (DNA): TGTGCCAGCAGTTATAGTCAGCGATCCTACGAGCAGTACTTC. It translates to CASSYSQRSYEQYF. The chain has TRBV6-2 or TRBV6-3 and TRBJ2-7; D uncertain. The CDR3 contains 14 residues. Germline V gene sequence: CDR1 MNHEY, CDR2 SVGEGT. Deletions cut 3 bases from V and 1 base from J, with 10 bases between.

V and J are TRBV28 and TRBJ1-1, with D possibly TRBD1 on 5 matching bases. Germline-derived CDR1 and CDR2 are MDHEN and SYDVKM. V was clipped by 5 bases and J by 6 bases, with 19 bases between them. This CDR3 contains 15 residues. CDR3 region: CASSNQGGGSPEAFF. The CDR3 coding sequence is TGTGCCAGCAGTAACCAGGGTGGCGGTTCCCCTGAAGCTTTCTTT.

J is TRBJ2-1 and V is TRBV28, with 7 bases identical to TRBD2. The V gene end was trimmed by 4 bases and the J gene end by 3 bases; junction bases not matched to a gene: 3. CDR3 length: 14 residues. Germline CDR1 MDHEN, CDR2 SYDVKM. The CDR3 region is CASSSPSGYNEQFF. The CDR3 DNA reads TGTGCCAGCAGTTCCCCTAGCGGCTACAATGAGCAGTTCTTC.

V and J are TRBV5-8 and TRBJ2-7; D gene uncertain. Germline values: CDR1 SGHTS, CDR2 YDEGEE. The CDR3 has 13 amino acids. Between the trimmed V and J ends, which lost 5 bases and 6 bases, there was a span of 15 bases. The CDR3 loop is CASSRLRPAEQYF. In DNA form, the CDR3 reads TGTGCCAGCAGTCGACTCCGCCCGGCCGAGCAGTACTTC.

This CDR3 is CASSLAGQSYEQYF. In nucleotides, the CDR3 is TGTGCCAGCAGTTTAGCCGGACAGAGCTACGAGCAGTACTTC. V and J are TRBV28 and TRBJ2-7; tentatively, D is TRBD1 (6 bases). The germline CDR1 and CDR2 sequences are MDHEN and SYDVKM. This CDR3 is built from 14 residues. V was shortened by 2 bases and J by 3 bases, with 11 bases between the two germline ends.

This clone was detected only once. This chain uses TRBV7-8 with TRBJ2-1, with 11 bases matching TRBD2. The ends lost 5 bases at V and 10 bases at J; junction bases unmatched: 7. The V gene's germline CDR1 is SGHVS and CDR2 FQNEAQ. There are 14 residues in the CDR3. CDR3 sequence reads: CASSPTSGAVEQFF. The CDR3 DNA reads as TGTGCCAGCAGCCCGACTAGCGGGGCGGTGGAGCAGTTCTTC.